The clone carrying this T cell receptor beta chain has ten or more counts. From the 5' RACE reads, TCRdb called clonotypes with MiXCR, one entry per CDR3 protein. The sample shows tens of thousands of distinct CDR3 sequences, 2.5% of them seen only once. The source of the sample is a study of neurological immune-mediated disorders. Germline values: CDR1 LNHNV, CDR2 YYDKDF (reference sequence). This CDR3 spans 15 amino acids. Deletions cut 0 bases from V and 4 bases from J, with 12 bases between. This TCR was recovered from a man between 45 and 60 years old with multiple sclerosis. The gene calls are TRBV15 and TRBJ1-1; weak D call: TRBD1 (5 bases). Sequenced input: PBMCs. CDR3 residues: CATSRDNGRATEAFF. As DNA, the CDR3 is TGTGCCACCAGCAGAGATAATGGCAGGGCCACTGAAGCTTTCTTT.